These T cell receptor beta chains were read from a single sample in a study of T cell repertoires in ileal Crohn's disease. Sequencing was performed with immunoSEQ multiplex PCR; in TCRdb, only in-frame clones are kept and a portion is missing. The data hold more than 60,000 clones, with roughly nine tenths observed a single time. The sequencing sample was made of ileal tissue. Receptor source: an adult with Crohn's disease. Each CDR3 is given with its conserved first and last residue. The D gene is left open where the match is weak. Not every row has a clone size; where given, it reads once, few, many or a size class.

V gene,CDR3 length,J gene,clone size,D gene,CDR3 DNA,CDR3 protein
TRBV2,13,TRBJ2-7,-,-,TGTGCCAGCAGCTTCGGGAAGGCCTACGAGCAGTACTTC,CASSFGKAYEQYF
TRBV30,16,TRBJ1-3,-,-,TGTGCCTGGAGGGGCCCCCTTGAGATCTCTGGAAACACCATATATTTT,CAWRGPLEISGNTIYF
TRBV7-8,16,TRBJ1-5,-,-,TGTGCCAGCAGCTTGAGAACGTACCAACCTAATCAGCCCCAGCATTTT,CASSLRTYQPNQPQHF
TRBV27,14,TRBJ2-3,-,-,TGTGCCAGCATACCGGGGGACGGCACAGATACGCAGTATTTT,CASIPGDGTDTQYF
TRBV19,14,TRBJ2-1,-,-,TGTGCCAGTAACCGTAGGGGATTCTACAATGAGCAGTTCTTC,CASNRRGFYNEQFF
TRBV19,15,TRBJ1-1,-,-,TGTGCCAGTAGTATATGGGGACAAAAAAACACTGAAGCTTTCTTT,CASSIWGQKNTEAFF
TRBV5-8,14,TRBJ1-3,-,-,TGTGCCAGCAGCCCGGGTCACACTGGAAACACCATATATTTT,CASSPGHTGNTIYF
TRBV5-1,17,TRBJ2-3,-,TRBD2,TGCGCCACCTTTAGCTTGGGACTAGCGGGGGAGGAAGATACGCAGTATTTT,CATFSLGLAGEEDTQYF
TRBV5-1,15,TRBJ1-1,-,-,TGCGCTTGCACCGTCAGCCTGGGGAAGGAGGGTGAAGCTTTCTTT,CACTVSLGKEGEAFF
TRBV6-5,11,TRBJ1-2,-,TRBD1,TGTGCCAGCAGCCGGGACAGCGTTTTCACCTTC,CASSRDSVFTF
TRBV5-1,15,TRBJ2-3,-,TRBD2,TGCGCCAGCAGCTTGCGCGGACTAGCTGGAGATACGCAGTATTTT,CASSLRGLAGDTQYF
TRBV30,11,TRBJ1-1,-,-,TGTGCCGGACACAAGAACACTGAAGCTTTCTTT,CAGHKNTEAFF
TRBV30,16,TRBJ2-2,-,TRBD1,TGTGCCTGGACAGCAAGAGGGACAGCGAACACCGGGGAGCTGTTTTTT,CAWTARGTANTGELFF
TRBV7-6,15,TRBJ2-3,-,-,TGTGCCAGCAGCTTAGAAGCCGGGAGCACAGATACGCAGTATTTT,CASSLEAGSTDTQYF
TRBV11-1,15,TRBJ2-1,-,-,TGTGCCAGCAGCTTGGAGGAATCCTCCTACAATGAGCAGTTCTTC,CASSLEESSYNEQFF
TRBV6-5,14,TRBJ1-1,-,-,TGTGCCAGCAGGCAAATCACAGGGAACACTGAAGCTTTCTTT,CASRQITGNTEAFF
TRBV6-5,12,TRBJ1-1,-,TRBD1,TGTGCCAGCAGGGATAGACAGGGGAGGGCTTTCTTT,CASRDRQGRAFF
TRBV5-8,16,TRBJ1-5,-,-,TGTGCCAGCAGCCCCGTGGGGGGGGGATCCTATCAGCCCCAGCATTTT,CASSPVGGGSYQPQHF
TRBV5-4,18,TRBJ2-5,-,TRBD1,TGTGCCAGCAGCTTGGGGGGTCCGGACAGGGGTTGGCGGGAGACCCAGTACTTC,CASSLGGPDRGWRETQYF
TRBV28,16,TRBJ2-5,-,TRBD2,TGTGCCAGCAGTTTCCCAACGGAGCGGGGGTTGGAGACCCAGTACTTC,CASSFPTERGLETQYF
TRBV5-4,16,TRBJ2-7,-,-,TGTGCCAGCAGCTCAAAAACCTCGACTGAAGCCTACGAGCAGTACTTC,CASSSKTSTEAYEQYF
TRBV7-9,14,TRBJ2-2,-,-,TGTGCCAGCAGCTTCCCCCCCATCACCGGGGAGCTGTTTTTT,CASSFPPITGELFF
TRBV30,15,TRBJ2-1,-,TRBD2,TGTGCCTGGAGTGTATGGCTAGCGGGAGCCAAGGGGCAGTTCTTC,CAWSVWLAGAKGQFF
TRBV6-6,11,TRBJ1-1,once,-,TGTGCCAGCACCGTCGGGGGTCAAGCTTTCTTT,CASTVGGQAFF